This paragraph covers one TCR beta chain sequence. As yet, its antigen is unknown. Sequencing used immunoSEQ multiplex PCR; TCRdb keeps in-frame clones, though not all of them. Of tens of thousands of clones in the sample, roughly 81% were seen once. The data stem from a study of OX40 agonist ivuxolimab in advanced cancers. Study results and limitations: Nonresponders included some who also had low normalized T-cell clonal expansion. Among T cells, CD8+ cells averaged more expanded clones than CD4+ cells.

CDR1 is SGHTS and CDR2 is YDEGEE in the germline V gene. This CDR3 contains 15 residues. V lost 2 bases, J lost 4 bases, and 15 bases lay in between. Cycle 7 day 1, cycle 4 day 1, and baseline were the timepoints at which blood was sampled. The rearrangement joins TRBV5-8 to TRBJ1-1; D may be TRBD1 (5 bases). The receptor was isolated from an adult with an advanced solid tumor such as melanoma, head and neck, liver or kidney cancer. Source: CD4+ or CD8+ T cells sorted from blood, taken in a trial of the OX40 agonist ivuxolimab. The CDR3 is CASSLIRGGSTEAFF. In DNA, the CDR3 is TGTGCCAGCAGCTTAATAAGGGGAGGTTCCACTGAAGCTTTCTTT.